The rows below give T cell receptor beta chains drawn from one sample of a study of Tregs in tolerant kidney transplant recipients. Method: immunoSEQ multiplex PCR; TCRdb's copy keeps in-frame clones and lacks some. The sample yields 100,000 or so clones, roughly 93% seen once. Source: CD4+ T cells from blood (PBMCs), taken 12 months after the transplant. These receptor sequences come from a human patient who received a combined kidney and bone marrow transplant. These T cells may partly come from the graft donor. CDR3s include the opening cysteine and the closing phenylalanine or tryptophan. A D gene is named only where the DNA matches it firmly. Size values are once, few and many counts, or a class for expanded clones, and some rows have none.

size: NA; J: TRBJ1-2; V: TRBV6-1; D: TRBD1; CDR3: CASSEEIGQGDGYTF; DNA: TGTGCCAGCAGTGAGGAGATAGGACAGGGCGATGGCTACACCTTC
size: once; J: TRBJ1-2; V: TRBV18; D: TRBD1; CDR3: CASSQDRVGYGYTF; DNA: TGTGCCAGCTCACAGGACAGGGTTGGCTATGGCTACACCTTC
size: NA; J: TRBJ1-1; V: TRBV19; D: NA; CDR3: CASSTAGVKNTEAFF; DNA: TGTGCCAGTAGTACGGCAGGGGTTAAGAACACTGAAGCTTTCTTT
size: NA; J: TRBJ2-3; V: TRBV7-2; D: NA; CDR3: CASRQSGTDTQYF; DNA: TGTGCCAGCCGGCAGAGCGGGACAGATACGCAGTATTTT
size: NA; J: TRBJ2-1; V: TRBV4-3; D: TRBD2; CDR3: CASSRRTSGRASYNEQFF; DNA: TGCGCCAGCAGCCGGAGGACTAGCGGGAGGGCCTCCTACAATGAGCAGTTCTTC
size: NA; J: TRBJ2-1; V: TRBV7-5; D: NA; CDR3: CVRSARTNEQFF; DNA: TGTGTCAGAAGCGCCCGGACTAATGAGCAGTTCTTC
size: NA; J: TRBJ1-2; V: TRBV9; D: NA; CDR3: CASSGGDGYTF; DNA: TGTGCCAGCAGCGGTGGAGATGGCTACACCTTC
size: NA; J: TRBJ2-7; V: TRBV2; D: TRBD2; CDR3: CASSSRLARTYEQYF; DNA: TGTGCCAGCAGTTCAAGACTAGCGCGCACCTACGAGCAGTACTTC
size: NA; J: TRBJ1-5; V: TRBV19; D: NA; CDR3: CASSIEAGRTQPQHF; DNA: TGTGCCAGTAGTATAGAGGCAGGGCGGACTCAGCCCCAGCATTTT
size: NA; J: TRBJ2-7; V: TRBV7-2; D: NA; CDR3: CASTNLVGHHEQYF; DNA: TGTGCCAGCACCAACCTGGTTGGCCATCATGAGCAGTACTTC